The clone carrying this T cell receptor (beta chain) was picked up one time. These data come from a study of blood T cell repertoires in COVID-19. Method: immunoSEQ multiplex PCR; TCRdb's copy keeps in-frame clones and lacks some. The table includes roughly 200,000 clones, 90% detected once. CDR3 length equals 14 residues. The germline V gene has CDR1 SGHVS and CDR2 FQNEAQ. V lost 3 bases, J lost 0 bases, and 8 bases lay in between. Specimen: peripheral blood. The V gene is TRBV7-8, the J gene TRBJ1-1; D uncertain. The receptor's source is a man between 45 and 60 years old with acute or convalescent COVID-19. CDR3 region: CASSFGGLNTEAFF. The CDR3 DNA follows: TGTGCCAGCAGCTTCGGAGGGTTGAACACTGAAGCTTTCTTT.